The 26 T cell receptor beta chains below come from one sample, sequenced in a study of blood T cell repertoires in COVID-19. The table came from immunoSEQ multiplex PCR; TCRdb's copy has only in-frame clones and leaves some out. The sample carries around 300,000 clones, 80% to 90% recorded once. Material: PBMCs or T cells enriched from blood (not recorded which). These TCRs come from a man in his thirties or forties who had recovered from COVID-19.

The chain recombines TRBV11-2 with TRBJ2-1, with 8 bases aligning to TRBD2. CDR3 length equals 16 residues. Germline V gene data show CDR1 as SGHAT and CDR2 as FQNNGV. V dropped 3 bases and J dropped 9; count of bases not matched to a gene: 13. The chain's CDR3 is CASSLVLGGDPREQFF. CDR3 DNA sequence: TGTGCCAGCAGCTTGGTTCTCGGGGGGGACCCCCGTGAGCAGTTCTTC.

The chain combines TRBV4-1 with TRBJ2-7; 7 bases are shared with TRBD1. This CDR3 comprises 15 residues. From germline, CDR1 is MGHRA and CDR2 YSYEKL. With V trimmed by 5 bases and J by 3 bases, 10 bases remained unmatched. Here the CDR3 reads CASSERLGGIYEQYF. The CDR3 DNA reads TGCGCCAGCAGCGAACGTCTAGGGGGCATCTACGAGCAGTACTTC.

CDR3 DNA: TGTGCCAGTAGTAGCCGACAGGTCGTTGCAACTAATGAAAAACTGTTTTTT. This translates into CASSSRQVVATNEKLFF. The J gene is TRBJ1-4, the V gene TRBV19; a weak D match, TRBD1 (6 bases). This CDR3 has 17 amino acids. Germline lookup yields CDR1 LNHDA and CDR2 SQIVND (reference sequence). Between the trimmed V and J ends, which lost 4 bases and 0 bases, there was a span of 15 bases.

The chain links TRBV10-3 to TRBJ2-3; 7 nucleotides line up with TRBD2. The CDR3 is 15 residues long. V lost 4 bases, J lost 2 bases, and 6 bases stayed unmatched. From germline, CDR1 is ENHRY and CDR2 SYGVKD. The CDR3 here is CAISAGTTNTDTQYF. Here the CDR3 DNA reads TGTGCCATCAGTGCCGGGACTACTAACACAGATACGCAGTATTTT.

This chain links TRBV28 with TRBJ1-3, with TRBD1 identical over 7 bases. V lost 4 bases, J lost 4 bases, and 13 bases stayed unmatched. The CDR3 is made up of 17 amino acids. CDR1 MDHEN and CDR2 SYDVKM come from the germline V gene. In nucleotides, the CDR3 is TGTGCCAGCAGTTCCCACCCCCTCGACAGGGAGGGAAACACCATATATTTT. Protein product: CASSSHPLDREGNTIYF.

The table lists this clone with a few counts. V and J are TRBV5-1 and TRBJ2-4; perhaps TRBD2 as D (6 bases). The CDR3 length is 16 residues. V lost 8 bases, J lost 9 bases, and 27 bases lay in between. The germline gives CDR1 SGHRS, CDR2 YFSETQ. This CDR3 is CASNPGWEAEGVIQYF. Here the CDR3 DNA reads TGCGCCAGTAATCCGGGTTGGGAGGCTGAAGGGGTCATTCAGTACTTC.

On this clone: Within the sample, other DNA sequences also encode this same CDR3. The J gene is TRBJ2-7, the V gene TRBV6-5, with a tentative D call TRBD1 (5 bases). Trimming stripped 3 bases from V and 1 base from J, with 7 bases between. Germline-derived CDR1 and CDR2 are MNHEY and SVGAGI. This CDR3 contains 13 residues. The CDR3 spells CASSYGASYEQYF. The CDR3 DNA reads TGTGCCAGCAGTTATGGGGCATCCTACGAGCAGTACTTC.

This chain links TRBV19 with TRBJ2-5; 7 bases match TRBD1. Per germline, CDR1 LNHDA and CDR2 SQIVND (reference sequence). The length of the CDR3 is 14 residues. V was clipped by 6 bases and J by 1 base; unmatched bases: 5. The chain's CDR3 is CASSHRGSQETQYF. CDR3 sequence (DNA): TGTGCCAGTAGCCACAGGGGATCCCAAGAGACCCAGTACTTC.

The chain combines TRBV28 with TRBJ2-1; 8 nucleotides agree with TRBD2. The CDR3 is made up of 14 amino acids. The junction had 5 bases not matched to a gene; V was cut back by 6 bases and J by 4 bases. Germline loops: CDR1 MDHEN, CDR2 SYDVKM. CDR3 residues: CASSRLASYNEQFF. The CDR3 bases are TGTGCCAGCAGCCGACTAGCGAGTTACAATGAGCAGTTCTTC. Supplemented by reference TRBV28 and TRBJ2-1, the full variable domain reads DVKVTQSSRYLVKRTGEKVFLECVQDMDHENMFWYRQDPGLGLRLIYFSYDVKMKEKGDIPEGYSVSREKKERFSLILESASTNQTSMYLCASSRLASYNEQFFGPGTRLTVL.

V is TRBV7-9 and J is TRBJ2-7; weak D call: TRBD2 (6 bases). Germline assignment: CDR1 SEHNR and CDR2 FQNEAQ (reference sequence). V lost 2 bases to trimming and J lost 2 bases, with 10 bases between them. The CDR3 contains 14 residues. The CDR3 protein is CASSLIGGTYEQYF. As DNA, the CDR3 is TGTGCCAGCAGCTTAATCGGGGGAACCTACGAGCAGTACTTC.

The chain has TRBV4-1 and TRBJ1-2, with 7 bases lining up with TRBD1. Looked up from germline, CDR1 is MGHRA and CDR2 is YSYEKL. The length of the CDR3 is 16 residues. J was trimmed by 2 bases and V by 2 bases; bases with no gene match: 8. The DNA for the CDR3 is TGCGCCAGCAGCCAAAGCCCGGGACAGAAGAACTATGGCTACACCTTC. Translating gives CASSQSPGQKNYGYTF.

The chain recombines TRBV5-1 with TRBJ2-3, with D perhaps matching TRBD1 (6 bases). The CDR3 extends over 14 amino acids. Per the germline V gene, CDR1 is SGHRS and CDR2 is YFSETQ. Trimming removed 2 bases at V and 6 bases at J, with 13 bases between. The CDR3 nucleotides are TGCGCCAGCAGCTTAGAGGACAGCTATGATACGCAGTATTTT. This codes for CASSLEDSYDTQYF. Looking up the rest from reference TRBV5-1 and TRBJ2-3 gives the full variable domain: KAGVTQTPRYLIKTRGQQVTLSCSPISGHRSVSWYQQTPGQGLQFLFEYFSETQRNKGNFPGRFSGRQFSNSRSEMNVSTLELGDSALYLCASSLEDSYDTQYFGPGTRLTVL.

V usage is TRBV4-1 and J usage is TRBJ2-7; 8 nucleotides align to TRBD1. The length of the CDR3 is 15 residues. Germline V gene lookup returns CDR1 MGHRA and CDR2 YSYEKL. The V segment lost 0 bases and the J segment 3 bases; nucleotides outside the gene matches: 4. CDR3 sequence (DNA): TGCGCCAGCAGCCAAGATCCAGGGGGCCTCTACGAGCAGTACTTC. This codes for CASSQDPGGLYEQYF.

The chain combines TRBV27 with TRBJ1-5; TRBD1 is a possible D gene (5 bases). V was shortened by 5 bases and J by 5 bases, with 16 bases between the two germline ends. The length of the CDR3 is 15 residues. The germline CDR1 and CDR2 sequences are MNHEY and SMNVEV (reference sequence). CDR3 loop: CASSPSPRGDQPQHF. CDR3 sequence (DNA): TGTGCCAGCAGTCCCAGCCCAAGGGGCGATCAGCCCCAGCATTTT.

This clone was seen a single time. The chain recombines TRBV9 with TRBJ1-3, with 8 positions matching TRBD1. V trimming: 0 bases; J trimming: 2 bases; junction bases outside the gene matches: 4. CDR1 and CDR2 from the germline V gene are SGDLS and YYNGEE. The CDR3 extends over 16 amino acids. In DNA, the CDR3 is TGTGCCAGCAGCGTAGGGACAGGGATAACTGGAAACACCATATATTTT. Its protein is CASSVGTGITGNTIYF.

The chain joins TRBV27 to TRBJ1-2, with 7 bases identical to TRBD1. Germline V gives CDR1 MNHEY, CDR2 SMNVEV (reference sequence). Trimming at V came to 5 bases and at J to 2 bases, leaving 8 bases not matched to a gene. This CDR3 has 15 amino acids. CDR3 amino acids: CASSLNWDSNYGYTF. The DNA for the CDR3 is TGTGCCAGCAGTCTTAATTGGGACAGCAACTATGGCTACACCTTC.

CDR3 region: CASSDRGGYTF. DNA of the CDR3: TGTGCCAGCTCAGACAGGGGTGGCTACACCTTC. This sequence joins TRBV18 and TRBJ1-2; TRBD1 aligns across 8 bases. The CDR3 runs 11 residues. Per the germline V gene, CDR1 is KGHSH and CDR2 is LQKENI. V lost 5 bases and J lost 7; bases outside the gene matches: 0. The full variable domain, its missing parts supplied by reference TRBV18 and TRBJ1-2, is NAGVMQNPRHLVRRRGQEARLRCSPMKGHSHVYWYRQLPEEGLKFMVYLQKENIIDESGMPKERFSAEFPKEGPSILRIQQVVRGDSAAYFCASSDRGGYTFGSGTRLTVV.

The chain employs TRBV6-5 and TRBJ1-1; TRBD1 aligns across 7 bases. This CDR3 spans 12 amino acids. Germline V CDR1 and CDR2: MNHEY, SVGAGI. Trimming took 5 bases from V and 12 from J; bases not matched to a gene: 9. DNA for the CDR3: TGTGCCAGCAGTCAAATTACACAGGGGACTTTCTTT. As protein: CASSQITQGTFF.

V gene TRBV9 combines with J gene TRBJ2-2; 10 nucleotides agree with TRBD2. The ends lost 3 bases at V and 6 bases at J; junction bases unmatched: 17. Germline CDR1 reads SGDLS; CDR2 reads YYNGEE. The CDR3 spans 19 residues. In DNA, the CDR3 is TGTGCCAGCAGCGCCCCGGCAAGCGGGGGGGCTATATCGTCCGGGGAGCTGTTTTTT. Translation gives CASSAPASGGAISSGELFF.

The rearrangement joins TRBV2 to TRBJ2-5, with a possible D match to TRBD2 (6 bases). Germline V gene sequence: CDR1 SNHLY, CDR2 FYNNEI. The V end lost 4 bases, the J end lost 13 bases, and 16 bases lay between the germline ends. The CDR3 spans 12 residues. In DNA form, the CDR3 reads TGTGCCAGCAGTGGGGCGGGGCCGCGGCTGTACTTC. Residues: CASSGAGPRLYF.

The chain is built from TRBV28 and TRBJ1-6, with 9 bases matching TRBD1. Germline CDR1 and CDR2: MDHEN and SYDVKM. J was trimmed by 10 bases and V by 6 bases; bases with no gene match: 10. This CDR3 is 15 amino acids long. As DNA, the CDR3 is TGTGCCAGCAGCTCACCGGGACAGGGTGTGTCACCCCTCCACTTT. Its translation: CASSSPGQGVSPLHF.

The chain combines TRBV28 with TRBJ1-5, with D maybe TRBD1 (5 bases). Germline V gives CDR1 MDHEN, CDR2 SYDVKM. This CDR3 has 15 residues. V lost 3 bases, J lost 6 bases, and 15 bases lay in between. CDR3 in amino acids: CASSFDRGSGQPQHF. The CDR3 coding sequence is TGTGCCAGCAGTTTTGATCGGGGGTCCGGTCAGCCCCAGCATTTT.

The chain recombines TRBV13 with TRBJ2-5, with 11 nucleotides matching TRBD2. Germline CDR1 PRHDT, CDR2 FYEKMQ (reference sequence). The CDR3 runs 16 residues. V shed 4 bases, J shed 1 base, and the junction held 5 bases outside the gene matches. CDR3 nucleotides: TGTGCCAGCAGCTCCCGACTAGCGGGGAGCCAAGAGACCCAGTACTTC. This codes for CASSSRLAGSQETQYF.

The gene calls are TRBV11-2 and TRBJ2-7, with a tentative D call TRBD2 (5 bases). The CDR3 spans 14 residues. The V end lost 1 base, the J end lost 2 bases, and 9 bases lay between the germline ends. Germline V gives CDR1 SGHAT, CDR2 FQNNGV. The CDR3 coding sequence is TGTGCCAGCAGCTTAGCTTACGGGACCTACGAGCAGTACTTC. Its protein product is CASSLAYGTYEQYF.

The chain employs TRBV9 and TRBJ2-7; weak D call: TRBD1 (6 bases). Germline V lookup: CDR1 SGDLS, CDR2 YYNGEE. The germline V and J ends were trimmed by 3 bases and 4 bases, with 17 bases remaining between them. The CDR3 is made up of 15 amino acids. CDR3 DNA: TGTGCCAGCAGCGAACAGGGCCAAGTCGGATACGAGCAGTACTTC. Its translation is CASSEQGQVGYEQYF.

This clone was detected only a few times. V gene TRBV5-1 combines with J gene TRBJ1-1; D unclear. Germline V gives CDR1 SGHRS, CDR2 YFSETQ. The CDR3 loop spans 13 amino acids. Trimming removed 2 bases from V and 1 base from J, with 6 bases in between. Here the CDR3 DNA reads TGCGCCAGCAGCTTCTATGGGAACACTGAAGCTTTCTTT. Translating it yields CASSFYGNTEAFF.